Sequencing of this T cell receptor beta chain was carried out in a study of cytomegalovirus exposure and HLA in healthy donors. Overall study results and limits: Researchers counted around 180 TCR beta chains as cytomegalovirus-associated. In vitro data verified a few CMV-associated chains as specific for CMV antigens. Per published reports, the classifier diagnosed cytomegalovirus status with high specificity and sensitivity.

A remark on this clone: Its antigen is as yet unknown. Other nucleotide sequences from this sample produce the same CDR3.

The table came from immunoSEQ multiplex PCR; TCRdb's copy has only in-frame clones and leaves some out. This sample yields 150,000 to 200,000 clones, of which more than 75% are seen a single time; 6% to 9% belongs to the top ten. CDR1 MNHEY and CDR2 SMNVEV come from the germline V gene (reference sequence). Trimming removed 3 bases at V and 6 bases at J, with 9 bases between. The CDR3 covers 12 residues. The receptor was isolated from a man younger than 35 in good health and CMV-seropositive. Sequences were obtained from PBMCs. The rearrangement uses TRBV27 and TRBJ2-7; a possible D gene is TRBD2 (6 bases). The CDR3 nucleotides read TGTGCCAGCAGTTTCGGAGGGCGCGAGCAGTACTTC. Its protein product is CASSFGGREQYF.